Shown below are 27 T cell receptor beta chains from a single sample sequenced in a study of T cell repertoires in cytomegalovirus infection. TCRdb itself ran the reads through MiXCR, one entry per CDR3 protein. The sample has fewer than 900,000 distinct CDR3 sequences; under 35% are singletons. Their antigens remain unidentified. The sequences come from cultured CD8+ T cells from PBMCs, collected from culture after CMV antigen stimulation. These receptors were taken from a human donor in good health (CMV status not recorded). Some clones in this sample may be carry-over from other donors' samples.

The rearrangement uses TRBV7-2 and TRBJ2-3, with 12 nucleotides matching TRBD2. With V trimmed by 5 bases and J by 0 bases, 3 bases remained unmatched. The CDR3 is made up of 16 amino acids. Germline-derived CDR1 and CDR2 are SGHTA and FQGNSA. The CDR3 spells CASSVLAGGSTDTQYF. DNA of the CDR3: TGTGCCAGCAGCGTACTAGCGGGGGGAAGCACAGATACGCAGTATTTT.

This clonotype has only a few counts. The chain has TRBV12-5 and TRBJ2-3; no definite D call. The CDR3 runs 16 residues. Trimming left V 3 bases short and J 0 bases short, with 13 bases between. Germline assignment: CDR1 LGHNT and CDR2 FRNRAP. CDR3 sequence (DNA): TGTGCTAGTGGTTTCCTTACTGGAACTAGCACAGATACGCAGTATTTT. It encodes CASGFLTGTSTDTQYF.

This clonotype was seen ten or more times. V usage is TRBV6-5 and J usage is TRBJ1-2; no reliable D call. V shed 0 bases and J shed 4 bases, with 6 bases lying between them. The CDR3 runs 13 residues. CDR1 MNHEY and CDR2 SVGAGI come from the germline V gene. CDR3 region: CASSYSTVYGYTF. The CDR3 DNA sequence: TGTGCCAGCAGTTACTCGACGGTCTATGGCTACACCTTC.

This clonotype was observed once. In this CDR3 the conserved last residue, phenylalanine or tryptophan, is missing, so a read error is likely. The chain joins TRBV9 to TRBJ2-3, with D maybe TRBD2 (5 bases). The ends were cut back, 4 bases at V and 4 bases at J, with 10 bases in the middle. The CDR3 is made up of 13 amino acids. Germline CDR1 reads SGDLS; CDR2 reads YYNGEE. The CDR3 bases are TGTGCCAGCAGCTCGGAGGTCCCAGATACGCAGTATTTA. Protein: CASSSEVPDTQYL.

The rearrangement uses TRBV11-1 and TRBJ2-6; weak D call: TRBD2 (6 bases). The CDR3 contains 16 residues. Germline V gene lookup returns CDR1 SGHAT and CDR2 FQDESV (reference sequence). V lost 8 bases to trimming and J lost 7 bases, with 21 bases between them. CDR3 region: CASGGAQLWGANVLTF. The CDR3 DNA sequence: TGTGCCAGCGGAGGGGCTCAACTCTGGGGCGCCAACGTCCTGACTTTC.

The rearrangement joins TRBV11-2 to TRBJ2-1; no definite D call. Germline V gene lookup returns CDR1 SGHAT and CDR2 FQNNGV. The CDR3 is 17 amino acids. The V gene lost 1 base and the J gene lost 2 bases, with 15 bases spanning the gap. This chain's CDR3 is CASSLALTTGPYNEQFF. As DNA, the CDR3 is TGTGCCAGCAGCTTAGCCTTGACCACCGGCCCCTACAATGAGCAGTTCTTC. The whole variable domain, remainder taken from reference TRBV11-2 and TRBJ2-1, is EAGVAQSPRYKIIEKRQSVAFWCNPISGHATLYWYQQILGQGPKLLIQFQNNGVVDDSQLPKDRFSAERLKGVDSTLKIQPAKLEDSAVYLCASSLALTTGPYNEQFFGPGTRLTVL.

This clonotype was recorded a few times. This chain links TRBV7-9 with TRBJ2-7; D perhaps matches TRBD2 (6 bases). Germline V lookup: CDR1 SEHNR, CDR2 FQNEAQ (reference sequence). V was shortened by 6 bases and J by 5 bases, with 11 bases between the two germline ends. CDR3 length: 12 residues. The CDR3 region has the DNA TGTGCCAGCAGGTCCCGGGGGAACGAGCAGTACTTC. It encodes CASRSRGNEQYF.

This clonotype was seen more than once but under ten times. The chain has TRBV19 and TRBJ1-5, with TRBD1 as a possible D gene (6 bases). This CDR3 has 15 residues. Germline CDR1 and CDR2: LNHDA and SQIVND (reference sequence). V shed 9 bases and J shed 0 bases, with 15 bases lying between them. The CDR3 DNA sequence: TGTGCCAGCCTGGACAGCCTATATAGCAATCAGCCCCAGCATTTT. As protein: CASLDSLYSNQPQHF.

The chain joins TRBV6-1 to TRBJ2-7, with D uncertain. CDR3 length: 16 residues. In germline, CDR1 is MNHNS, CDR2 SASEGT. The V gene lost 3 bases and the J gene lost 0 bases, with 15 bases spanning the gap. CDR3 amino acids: CASSESKNLASYEQYF. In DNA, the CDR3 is TGTGCCAGCAGTGAGAGTAAGAATCTTGCCTCCTACGAGCAGTACTTC.

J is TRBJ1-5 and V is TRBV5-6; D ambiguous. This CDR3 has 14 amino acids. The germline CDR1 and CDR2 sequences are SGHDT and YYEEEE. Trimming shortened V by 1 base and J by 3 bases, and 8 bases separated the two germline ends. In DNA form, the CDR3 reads TGTGCCAGCAGCTTGATCAGGTCCAATCAGCCCCAGCATTTT. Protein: CASSLIRSNQPQHF. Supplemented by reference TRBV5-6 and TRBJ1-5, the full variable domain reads DAGVTQSPTHLIKTRGQQVTLRCSPKSGHDTVSWYQQALGQGPQFIFQYYEEEERQRGNFPDRFSGHQFPNYSSELNVNALLLGDSALYLCASSLIRSNQPQHFGDGTRLSIL.

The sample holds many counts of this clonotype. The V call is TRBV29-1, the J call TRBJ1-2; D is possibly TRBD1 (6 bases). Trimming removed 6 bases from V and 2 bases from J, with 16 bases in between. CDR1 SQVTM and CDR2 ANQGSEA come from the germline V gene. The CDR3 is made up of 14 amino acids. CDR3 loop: CSVQQRGHNYGYTF. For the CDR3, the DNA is TGCAGCGTACAGCAAAGGGGACACAACTATGGCTACACCTTC.

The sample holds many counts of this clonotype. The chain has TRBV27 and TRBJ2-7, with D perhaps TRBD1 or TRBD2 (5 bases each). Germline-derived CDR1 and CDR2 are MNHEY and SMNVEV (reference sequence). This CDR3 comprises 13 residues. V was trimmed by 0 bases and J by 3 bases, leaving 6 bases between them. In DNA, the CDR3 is TGTGCCAGCAGTTTATCTGGGGGCTACGAGCAGTACTTC. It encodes CASSLSGGYEQYF.

CDR3 region: CASRTGANTGELFF. The CDR3 DNA reads TGTGCCAGCAGGACAGGGGCGAACACCGGGGAGCTGTTTTTT. This sequence joins TRBV6-2 or TRBV6-3 and TRBJ2-2; TRBD1 matches 8 bases. This CDR3 contains 14 residues. Losses at the gene ends were 6 bases for V and 0 bases for J; bases not matched to a gene: 0. Per germline, CDR1 MNHEY and CDR2 SVGEGT.

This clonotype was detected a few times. CDR3 nucleotides: TGCGCCAGCAGCTCGACAGTCCCCTGGAGCACAGATACGCAGTATTTT. This sequence encodes CASSSTVPWSTDTQYF. The genes are TRBV5-1 and TRBJ2-3; maybe TRBD1 (5 bases). From germline, CDR1 is SGHRS and CDR2 YFSETQ. This CDR3 has 16 amino acids. With 3 bases removed from V and 0 bases from J, the gap between germline ends came to 14 bases.

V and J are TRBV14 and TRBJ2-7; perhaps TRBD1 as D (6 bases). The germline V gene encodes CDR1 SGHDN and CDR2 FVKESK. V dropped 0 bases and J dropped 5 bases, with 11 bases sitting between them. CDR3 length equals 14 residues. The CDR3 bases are TGTGCCAGCAGCCAAGATCTTGGGGGCAACGAGCAGTACGTC. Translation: CASSQDLGGNEQYV.

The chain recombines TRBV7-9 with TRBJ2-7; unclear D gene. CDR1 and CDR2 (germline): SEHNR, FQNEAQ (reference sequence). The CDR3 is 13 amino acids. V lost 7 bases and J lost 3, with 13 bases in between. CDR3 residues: CASMESSYYEQYF. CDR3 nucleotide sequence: TGTGCCAGCATGGAGTCCAGCTACTACGAGCAGTACTTC. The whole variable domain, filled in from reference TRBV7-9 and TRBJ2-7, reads DTGVSQNPRHKITKRGQNVTFRCDPISEHNRLYWYRQTLGQGPEFLTYFQNEAQLEKSRLLSDRFSAERPKGSFSTLEIQRTEQGDSAMYLCASMESSYYEQYFGPGTRLTVT.

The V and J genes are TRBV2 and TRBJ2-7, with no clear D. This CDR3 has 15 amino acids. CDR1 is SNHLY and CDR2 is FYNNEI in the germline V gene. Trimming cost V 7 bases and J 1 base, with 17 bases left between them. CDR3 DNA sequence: TGTGCCAGCAATCTCGACCTAGGCGATTCCTACGAGCAGTACGTC. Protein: CASNLDLGDSYEQYV.

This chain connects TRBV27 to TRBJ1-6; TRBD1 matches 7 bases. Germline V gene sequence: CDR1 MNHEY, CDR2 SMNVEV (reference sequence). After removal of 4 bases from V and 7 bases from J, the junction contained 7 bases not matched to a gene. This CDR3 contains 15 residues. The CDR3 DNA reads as TGTGCCAGCAGTTCGACCGGGACAGCCAATTCACCCCTCCACTTT. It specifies CASSSTGTANSPLHF.

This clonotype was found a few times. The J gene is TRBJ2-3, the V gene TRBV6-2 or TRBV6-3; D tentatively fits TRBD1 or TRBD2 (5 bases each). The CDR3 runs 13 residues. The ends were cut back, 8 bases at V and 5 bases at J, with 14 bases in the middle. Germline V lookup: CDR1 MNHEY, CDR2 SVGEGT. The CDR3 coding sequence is TGTGCCAGCGGGCCGGGGCTGATAGATACGCAGTATTTT. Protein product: CASGPGLIDTQYF.

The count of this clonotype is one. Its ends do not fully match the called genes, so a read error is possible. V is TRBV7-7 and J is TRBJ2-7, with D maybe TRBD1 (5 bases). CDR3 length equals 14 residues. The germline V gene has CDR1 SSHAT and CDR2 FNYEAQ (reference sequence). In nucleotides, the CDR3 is TGTGCTAGCAGCTTAGCCCCGACAGATCTGGAGCAGTACTTC. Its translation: CASSLAPTDLEQYF.

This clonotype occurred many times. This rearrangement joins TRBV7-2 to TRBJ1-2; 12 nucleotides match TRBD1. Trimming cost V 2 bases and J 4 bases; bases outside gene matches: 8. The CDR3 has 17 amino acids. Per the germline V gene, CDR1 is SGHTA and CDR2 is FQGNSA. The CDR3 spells CASSLTGTGGAFYGYTF. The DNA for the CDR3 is TGTGCCAGCAGCTTAACCGGGACAGGGGGCGCATTCTATGGCTACACCTTC.

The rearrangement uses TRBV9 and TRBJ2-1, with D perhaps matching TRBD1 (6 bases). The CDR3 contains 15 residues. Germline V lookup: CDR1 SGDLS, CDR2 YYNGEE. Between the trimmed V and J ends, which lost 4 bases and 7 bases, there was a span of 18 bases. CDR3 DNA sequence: TGTGCCAGCAGCCGGACAGCGTCCTCATCAAATGAGCAGTTCTTC. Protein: CASSRTASSSNEQFF.

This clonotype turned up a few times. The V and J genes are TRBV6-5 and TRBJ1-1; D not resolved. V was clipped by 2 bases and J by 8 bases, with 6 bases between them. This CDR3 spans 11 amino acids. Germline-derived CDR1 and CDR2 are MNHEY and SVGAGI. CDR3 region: CASSYGIEAFF. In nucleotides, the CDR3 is TGTGCCAGCAGTTACGGGATCGAAGCTTTCTTT.

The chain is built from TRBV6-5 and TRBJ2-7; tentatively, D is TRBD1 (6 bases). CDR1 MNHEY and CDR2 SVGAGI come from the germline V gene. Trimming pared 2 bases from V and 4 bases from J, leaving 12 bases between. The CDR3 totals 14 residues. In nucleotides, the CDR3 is TGTGCCAGCAGTTACGACAGGCGGAAGTACGAGCAGTACGTC. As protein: CASSYDRRKYEQYV.

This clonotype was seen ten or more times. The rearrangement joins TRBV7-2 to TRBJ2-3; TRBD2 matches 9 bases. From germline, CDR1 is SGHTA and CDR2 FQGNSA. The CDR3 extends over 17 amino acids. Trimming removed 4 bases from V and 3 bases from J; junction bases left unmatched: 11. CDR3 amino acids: CASSSKGLAIMTDTQYF. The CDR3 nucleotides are TGTGCCAGCAGCTCAAAGGGACTAGCAATTATGACAGATACGCAGTATTTT. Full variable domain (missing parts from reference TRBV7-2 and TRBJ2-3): GAGVSQSPSNKVTEKGKDVELRCDPISGHTALYWYRQSLGQGLEFLIYFQGNSAPDKSGLPSDRFSAERTGGSVSTLTIQRTQQEDSAVYLCASSSKGLAIMTDTQYFGPGTRLTVL.

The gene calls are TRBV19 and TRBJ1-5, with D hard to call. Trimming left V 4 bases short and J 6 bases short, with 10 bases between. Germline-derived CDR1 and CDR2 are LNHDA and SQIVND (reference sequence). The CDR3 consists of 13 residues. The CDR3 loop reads CASSKYLPQPQHF. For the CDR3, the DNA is TGTGCCAGTAGTAAGTATCTCCCTCAGCCCCAGCATTTT.

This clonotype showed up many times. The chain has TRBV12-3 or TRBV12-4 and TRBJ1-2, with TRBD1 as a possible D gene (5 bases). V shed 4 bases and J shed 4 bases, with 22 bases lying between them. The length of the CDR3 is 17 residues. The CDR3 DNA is TGTGCCAGCAGTTGGTCCCCGGGCAGGGATGGAGGCTATGGCTACACCTTC. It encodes CASSWSPGRDGGYGYTF.